One sample yielded the 26 T cell receptor beta chains listed below, sequenced in a study of blood T cell repertoires in COVID-19. This table comes from immunoSEQ multiplex PCR, and its TCRdb copy is limited to in-frame clones, with some not included. The sample carries roughly 190,000 clones, roughly 80% recorded once. Sequencing input: peripheral blood. Receptors were obtained from a human donor with acute or convalescent COVID-19. The donor label of this sample is uncertain.

To note about this clone: The same CDR3 can be traced to other DNA sequences in this sample. The V call is TRBV11-2, the J call TRBJ2-7, with D maybe TRBD1 (5 bases). Trimming cost V 6 bases and J 3 bases, with 9 bases left between them. CDR1 is SGHAT, CDR2 FQNNGV, per germline. There are 12 residues in the CDR3. As DNA, the CDR3 is TGTGCCAGCAGTCCAACAGGCTACGAGCAGTACTTC. Its protein is CASSPTGYEQYF.

CDR3 protein: CASSPGQANTEAFF. CDR3 coding DNA: TGTGCCAGCAGCCCGGGACAGGCGAACACTGAAGCTTTCTTT. V is TRBV5-5 and J is TRBJ1-1; the match to TRBD1 covers 8 bases. Trimming cost V 4 bases and J 1 base; bases outside gene matches: 3. Germline CDR1 SGHKS, CDR2 YYEKEE (reference sequence). This CDR3 has 14 amino acids.

The V gene is TRBV5-4, the J gene TRBJ1-4; 11 bases match TRBD1. This CDR3 has 15 amino acids. The germline CDR1 and CDR2 sequences are SGHNT and YYREEE (reference sequence). V lost 2 bases to trimming and J lost 7 bases; unmatched junction nucleotides: 4. In DNA form, the CDR3 reads TGTGCCAGCAGCTTACCCGGGACAGGGGGTGAAAAACTGTTTTTT. Translating it yields CASSLPGTGGEKLFF.

This clone has a handful of counts. The V call is TRBV19, the J call TRBJ1-5; D possibly corresponds to TRBD1 (6 bases). This CDR3 has 16 amino acids. Per germline, CDR1 LNHDA and CDR2 SQIVND (reference sequence). Trimming left V 5 bases short and J 6 bases short, with 20 bases between. The CDR3: CASSPYRDQLPQPQHF. DNA for the CDR3: TGTGCCAGTAGTCCATACAGGGACCAACTTCCTCAGCCCCAGCATTTT.

This clone occurred once. V usage is TRBV5-5 and J usage is TRBJ2-3; D gene unclear. Per the germline V gene, CDR1 is SGHKS and CDR2 is YYEKEE (reference sequence). The CDR3 has 15 residues. Trimming left V 0 bases short and J 2 bases short, with 10 bases between. CDR3 sequence: CASSLGGGITDTQYF. The CDR3, as DNA: TGTGCCAGCAGCTTGGGTGGCGGAATCACAGATACGCAGTATTTT.

This clone came up once. The V gene is TRBV14, the J gene TRBJ2-1, with 7 bases identical to TRBD2. V trimming: 5 bases; J trimming: 0 bases; junction bases outside the gene matches: 4. This CDR3 is 15 amino acids long. Germline CDR1 is SGHDN and CDR2 is FVKESK. The CDR3 DNA follows: TGTGCCAGCAGCTTTCGGACTAGCTCCTACAATGAGCAGTTCTTC. This encodes CASSFRTSSYNEQFF.

The chain recombines TRBV3-1 (or the pseudogene TRBV3-2) with TRBJ2-1, with unresolved D. Germline CDR1 LGHDT, CDR2 YNNKEL (reference sequence). The CDR3 is 12 amino acids. The germline V and J ends were trimmed by 4 bases and 7 bases, with 8 bases remaining between them. The CDR3 is CASSRGSNEQFF. CDR3 DNA: TGTGCCAGCAGCCGAGGTAGTAATGAGCAGTTCTTC.

This chain connects TRBV29-1 to TRBJ1-1, with D tentatively TRBD1 (5 bases). Germline V gene sequence: CDR1 SQVTM, CDR2 ANQGSEA. The CDR3 spans 13 residues. Trimming took off 4 bases at V and 1 base at J, with 10 bases between the two ends. CDR3 bases: TGCAGCGTTGCTCTGGGGGGGAACACTGAAGCTTTCTTT. Its translation: CSVALGGNTEAFF.

This clone has a count of ten or more. V gene TRBV2 combines with J gene TRBJ2-7; 9 bases fit TRBD1. This CDR3 is built from 14 residues. Germline V gene data show CDR1 as SNHLY and CDR2 as FYNNEI. With V trimmed by 1 base and J by 3 bases, 1 base remained unmatched. The DNA of the CDR3 is TGTGCCAGCAGTGAAGGGACAGGGGTCTACGAGCAGTACTTC. It yields the protein CASSEGTGVYEQYF.

The rearrangement uses TRBV6-1 and TRBJ1-1; weak D call: TRBD1 (5 bases). With 2 bases removed from V and 5 bases from J, the gap between germline ends came to 12 bases. The CDR3 length is 14 residues. CDR1 is MNHNS, CDR2 SASEGT, per germline. The CDR3 here is CASSEQGAGTEAFF. The CDR3 DNA follows: TGTGCCAGCAGTGAACAGGGCGCGGGGACTGAAGCTTTCTTT.

The chain couples TRBV5-1 to TRBJ2-5, with a possible D match to TRBD2 (6 bases). Germline V gene sequence: CDR1 SGHRS, CDR2 YFSETQ. The CDR3 is made up of 15 amino acids. Trimming shortened V by 4 bases and J by 5 bases, and 18 bases separated the two germline ends. For the CDR3, the DNA is TGCGCCAGCAGCACCCTATCTAGCGCCGCCGAGACCCAGTACTTC. Translation gives CASSTLSSAAETQYF.

The CDR3, as DNA: TGTGCCAGCAGCGTGGGACTAGGGTACAATGAGCAGTTCTTC. Translating gives CASSVGLGYNEQFF. The chain couples TRBV9 to TRBJ2-1; 8 positions agree with TRBD2. The trim removed 2 bases at V and 4 bases at J, leaving 2 bases unmatched. The CDR3 contains 14 residues. Germline assignment: CDR1 SGDLS and CDR2 YYNGEE.

The V call is TRBV9, the J call TRBJ2-2; possibly TRBD2 for D (5 bases). This CDR3 is 15 amino acids long. Trimming took off 5 bases at V and 0 bases at J, with 11 bases between the two ends. The germline CDR1 and CDR2 sequences are SGDLS and YYNGEE. The CDR3 nucleotides read TGTGCCAGCAGAAAGGACTCAGCGAACACCGGGGAGCTGTTTTTT. As protein: CASRKDSANTGELFF.

The CDR3 DNA reads TGCGCCAGCAGTCCCGGACAGAAGAATGAAAAACTGTTTTTT. Amino acids: CASSPGQKNEKLFF. The chain joins TRBV10-1 to TRBJ1-4, with D perhaps matching TRBD1 (6 bases). V lost 5 bases and J lost 5, with 12 bases in between. The CDR3 spans 14 residues. CDR1 and CDR2 (germline): WNHNN, SYGVQD (reference sequence).

As to this clone: This sample also contains other DNA sequences that code for the same CDR3. V gene TRBV19 combines with J gene TRBJ2-2, with TRBD1 identical over 8 bases. V lost 3 bases to trimming and J lost 4 bases; unmatched junction nucleotides: 4. Germline V gene sequence: CDR1 LNHDA, CDR2 SQIVND (reference sequence). CDR3 size: 15 residues. The CDR3 is CASSIGQGATGELFF. CDR3 DNA: TGTGCCAGTAGTATTGGGCAGGGGGCCACCGGGGAGCTGTTTTTT.

The chain uses TRBV14 and TRBJ1-2; D possibly corresponds to TRBD1 (6 bases). The CDR3 consists of 18 residues. Germline V gives CDR1 SGHDN, CDR2 FVKESK. V was shortened by 2 bases and J by 3 bases, with 22 bases between the two germline ends. CDR3 region: CASSQFSSPRDNDYGYTF. CDR3 DNA sequence: TGTGCCAGCAGCCAATTTAGCTCCCCGAGGGACAACGACTATGGCTACACCTTC.

The chain joins TRBV3-1 (or the pseudogene TRBV3-2) to TRBJ1-1; D call uncertain. The V gene lost 2 bases and the J gene lost 8 bases, with 9 bases spanning the gap. This CDR3 is built from 12 residues. Per the germline V gene, CDR1 is LGHDT and CDR2 is YNNKEL (reference sequence). The CDR3 here is CASSQSEREAFF. The CDR3 DNA reads TGTGCCAGCAGCCAAAGCGAGAGGGAAGCTTTCTTT.

The chain uses TRBV10-3 and TRBJ2-3; 9 positions match TRBD1. The germline CDR1 and CDR2 sequences are ENHRY and SYGVKD. This CDR3 region has 15 residues. With V trimmed by 4 bases and J by 2 bases, 4 bases remained unmatched. The CDR3 here is CAISADRGDTDTQYF. The CDR3 nucleotides are TGTGCCATCAGTGCCGACAGGGGGGACACAGATACGCAGTATTTT.

J is TRBJ2-7 and V is TRBV2; 7 bases align to TRBD2. Germline-derived CDR1 and CDR2 are SNHLY and FYNNEI. Trimming at V came to 5 bases and at J to 4 bases, leaving 5 bases not matched to a gene. This CDR3 has 13 amino acids. CDR3 in amino acids: CASSTSVPYEQYF. The CDR3, as DNA: TGTGCCAGCAGTACTAGCGTTCCTTACGAGCAGTACTTC.

This chain joins TRBV18 and TRBJ1-3, with 9 bases identical to TRBD1. Losses at the gene ends were 0 bases for V and 6 bases for J; bases not matched to a gene: 6. The CDR3 is 16 residues long. The germline V gene has CDR1 KGHSH and CDR2 LQKENI. CDR3 DNA: TGTGCCAGCTCACCACCGGGGACAGGGAAAGAAAACACCATATATTTT. Protein sequence: CASSPPGTGKENTIYF.

This chain's CDR3 is CASTLGGGSGKLFF. Here the CDR3 DNA reads TGTGCCAGCACCCTAGGGGGTGGTTCGGGAAAACTGTTTTTT. The rearrangement joins TRBV11-2 to TRBJ1-4, with D possibly TRBD1 on 6 matching bases. Germline CDR1 is SGHAT and CDR2 is FQNNGV. The CDR3 sequence is 14 residues long. V gave up 7 bases and J gave up 10 bases, with 19 bases separating them.

The chain links TRBV19 to TRBJ1-3; 7 positions agree with TRBD1. Germline assignment: CDR1 LNHDA and CDR2 SQIVND (reference sequence). The CDR3 spans 13 residues. With V trimmed by 9 bases and J by 0 bases, 2 bases remained unmatched. CDR3 bases: TGTGCCAGCACAGGGGTCTCTGGAAACACCATATATTTT. Encoded protein: CASTGVSGNTIYF.

The J gene is TRBJ1-4, the V gene TRBV6-5; 10 positions match TRBD1. The CDR3 is 14 residues long. Losses at the gene ends were 6 bases for V and 4 bases for J; bases not matched to a gene: 2. The germline gives CDR1 MNHEY, CDR2 SVGAGI. CDR3 coding DNA: TGTGCCAGCAGGACAGGGGGCGGTAATGAAAAACTGTTTTTT. It specifies CASRTGGGNEKLFF.

This clone was observed once. The genes are TRBV12-3 or TRBV12-4 and TRBJ2-7; D unclear. The CDR3 length is 11 residues. Trimming removed 3 bases at V and 5 bases at J, with 5 bases between. The CDR3 region is CASSFIHEQYF. CDR3 sequence (DNA): TGTGCCAGCAGTTTTATCCACGAGCAGTACTTC.

The chain has TRBV27 and TRBJ2-3, with 14 bases fitting TRBD2. V gave up 3 bases and J gave up 3 bases; unmatched junction bases: 5. The CDR3 extends over 17 amino acids. The V gene's germline CDR1 is MNHEY and CDR2 SMNVEV (reference sequence). Written as DNA, the CDR3 is TGTGCCAGCAGTTTCGGGACTAGCGGGGGAAGAACAGATACGCAGTATTTT. It specifies CASSFGTSGGRTDTQYF.

The chain joins TRBV11-3 to TRBJ2-3; TRBD2 matches 7 bases. The CDR3 sequence is 16 residues long. CDR1 is SGHNT, CDR2 YENEEA, per germline. Losses at the gene ends were 1 base for V and 2 bases for J; bases not matched to a gene: 6. CDR3 coding DNA: TGTGCCAGCAGCTTAGGGGGGAGCGGGATCACAGATACGCAGTATTTT. This sequence encodes CASSLGGSGITDTQYF.